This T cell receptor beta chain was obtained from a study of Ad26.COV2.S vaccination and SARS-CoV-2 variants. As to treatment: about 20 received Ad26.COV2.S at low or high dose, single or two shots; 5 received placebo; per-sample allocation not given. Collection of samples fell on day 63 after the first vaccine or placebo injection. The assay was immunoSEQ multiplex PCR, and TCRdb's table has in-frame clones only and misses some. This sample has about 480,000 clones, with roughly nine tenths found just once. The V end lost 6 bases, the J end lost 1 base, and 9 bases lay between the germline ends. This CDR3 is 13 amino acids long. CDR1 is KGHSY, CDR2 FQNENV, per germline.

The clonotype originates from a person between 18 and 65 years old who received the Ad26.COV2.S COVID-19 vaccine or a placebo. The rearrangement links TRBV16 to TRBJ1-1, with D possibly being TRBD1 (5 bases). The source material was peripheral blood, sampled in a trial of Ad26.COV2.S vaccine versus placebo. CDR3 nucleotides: TGTGCCAGCAGGCTCGGACAGAACACTGAAGCTTTCTTT. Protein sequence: CASRLGQNTEAFF.